Included here is one TCR beta chain sequence, with context. The sample belongs to a study of T cells in women clearing cervical HPV infection. TCRdb's copy holds only in-frame clones and misses some; the assay was immunoSEQ multiplex PCR. This listing includes 30,000 to 40,000 clones. The sample comprised blood buffy coat. The clonotype was recovered from a woman aged 18-70 years with a cervical HPV16 infection that either progressed to CIN3+ or cleared (not recorded which).

CDR3 sequence reads: CASSSTGYGQYF. Incomplete CDR3 DNA: TGTGCCAGCAGCTCCACAGGGTATGGT. The chain couples TRBV7-2 to TRBJ2-4, with D maybe TRBD1 (6 bases). The read stops 3 residues short of the end of the CDR3; the missing end is completed from the germline J gene. Germline V gene lookup returns CDR1 SGHTA and CDR2 FQGNSA. The CDR3 has 12 amino acids.